These 8 T cell receptor beta chains were all obtained from the same sample, sequenced in a study of beta chain features in type 1 diabetes. The sequenced template was cDNA made from the entire isolated RNA. Assay: immunoSEQ multiplex PCR; the TCRdb copy retains only in-frame clones and omits some. The data hold a few hundred thousand clones, with about 16% observed a single time. Sequenced input: naive CD4+ T cells from blood. Receptors were obtained from a woman under 30 in good health.

In nucleotides, the CDR3 is TGCAGCGTCGATCAACCCCGGAGGAACACTGAAGCTTTCTTT. It encodes CSVDQPRRNTEAFF. J is TRBJ1-1 and V is TRBV29-1; D ambiguous. Looked up from germline, CDR1 is SQVTM and CDR2 is ANQGSEA. The CDR3 runs 14 residues. Trimming took off 6 bases at V and 1 base at J, with 15 bases between the two ends.

This clone was counted a few times. The chain joins TRBV30 to TRBJ1-5; weak D call: TRBD1 (5 bases). The CDR3 is 15 amino acids. CDR1 is GTSNPN, CDR2 SVGIG, per germline (reference sequence). V was trimmed by 1 base and J by 3 bases, leaving 13 bases between them. CDR3: CAWSDQGVNNQPQHF. CDR3 sequence (DNA): TGTGCCTGGAGTGACCAGGGTGTCAACAATCAGCCCCAGCATTTT.

This clone was recorded a few times. V usage is TRBV30 and J usage is TRBJ1-5, with TRBD1 identical over 7 bases. V shed 4 bases, J shed 0 bases, and the junction held 6 bases outside the gene matches. This CDR3 comprises 15 residues. Germline V gene lookup returns CDR1 GTSNPN and CDR2 SVGIG (reference sequence). Here the CDR3 reads CAWNVGQISNQPQHF. Written as DNA, the CDR3 is TGTGCCTGGAATGTGGGACAGATTAGCAATCAGCCCCAGCATTTT.

There are a few counts of this clone. The rearrangement links TRBV18 to TRBJ2-5, with D possibly being TRBD1 (6 bases). V was clipped by 3 bases and J by 5 bases, with 10 bases between them. This CDR3 is 13 amino acids long. Germline CDR1 KGHSH, CDR2 LQKENI. The CDR3 DNA sequence: TGTGCCAGCTCACCGGGGGCGAGGGAGACCCAGTACTTC. Translation: CASSPGARETQYF.

Only a few counts were recorded for this clone. The V call is TRBV19, the J call TRBJ2-1; 8 bases agree with TRBD2. The CDR3 totals 16 residues. The trim removed 7 bases at V and 0 bases at J, leaving 8 bases unmatched. Germline CDR1 and CDR2: LNHDA and SQIVND (reference sequence). CDR3 amino acids: CASKRIAGTSYNEQFF. The CDR3 bases are TGTGCCAGTAAGAGAATAGCGGGAACCTCCTACAATGAGCAGTTCTTC.

The CDR3 is CASRVGQALYEQYF. The CDR3 DNA reads as TGTGCCAGCAGGGTAGGACAAGCATTATACGAGCAGTACTTC. The V gene is TRBV7-2, the J gene TRBJ2-7; a possible D gene is TRBD1 (5 bases). Germline V gives CDR1 SGHTA, CDR2 FQGNSA. V shed 6 bases and J shed 4 bases, with 16 bases lying between them. This CDR3 spans 14 amino acids.

This chain uses TRBV27 with TRBJ2-7, with D tentatively TRBD2 (6 bases). Germline-derived CDR1 and CDR2 are MNHEY and SMNVEV (reference sequence). V was shortened by 8 bases and J by 1 base, with 24 bases between the two germline ends. CDR3 length equals 17 residues. For the CDR3, the DNA is TGTGCCAGCGGCCCGGACTATTACGGGACGGATTCCTACGAGCAGTACTTC. It encodes CASGPDYYGTDSYEQYF.

This clone was counted a few times. This sequence joins TRBV11-2 and TRBJ1-5; D is unresolved. V lost 0 bases, J lost 3 bases, and 9 bases lay in between. This CDR3 contains 15 residues. Per the germline V gene, CDR1 is SGHAT and CDR2 is FQNNGV. The CDR3 DNA reads TGTGCCAGCAGCTTAGATTCACAGCTCAATCAGCCCCAGCATTTT. Translated: CASSLDSQLNQPQHF.